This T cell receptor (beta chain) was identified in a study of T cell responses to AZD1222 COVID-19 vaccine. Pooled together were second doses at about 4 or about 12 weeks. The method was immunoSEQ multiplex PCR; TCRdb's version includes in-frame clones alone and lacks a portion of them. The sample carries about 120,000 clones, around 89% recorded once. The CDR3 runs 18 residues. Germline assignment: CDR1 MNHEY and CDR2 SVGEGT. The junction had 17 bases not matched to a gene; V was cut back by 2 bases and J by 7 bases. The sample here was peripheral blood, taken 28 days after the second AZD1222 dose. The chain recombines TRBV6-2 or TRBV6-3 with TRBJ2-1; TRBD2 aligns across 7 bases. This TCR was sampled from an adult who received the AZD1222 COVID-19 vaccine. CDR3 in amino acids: CASSYGPGLPPSGNEQFF. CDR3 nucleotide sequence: TGTGCCAGCAGTTACGGGCCGGGACTACCACCGAGTGGAAATGAGCAGTTCTTC.